This T cell receptor (beta chain) was found in a study of molecular identifiers for immune sequencing clone quantification. The CDR3 extends over 13 amino acids. V lost 5 bases and J lost 6; bases outside the gene matches: 6. Germline V gene data show CDR1 as MNHEY and CDR2 as SVGAGI. TCRdb itself ran the PCR reads through MiXCR, one entry per CDR3 protein. The top ten clones hold 0.65% to 0.75% of a sample with over 300,000 distinct CDR3 sequences, roughly a quarter of them seen once. The chain carries TRBV6-5 and TRBJ2-7, with 8 bases lining up with TRBD1. Sample: naive CD8+ T cells from blood, with Jurkat cell RNA spiked in. Subset meaning: FACS-sorted CD8+CD4-CCR7+CD45RA+ naive T cells. The TCR originated in a human donor in good health. Some libraries in this study had Jurkat cell RNA spiked in. The CDR3 nucleotides read TGTGCCAGCAGTCAGGGGGCAGGGGTCGAGCAGTACTTC. As protein: CASSQGAGVEQYF.